This TCR beta chain was sequenced for a study of T cells in localized non-small cell lung cancer. Study-wide points: With higher T cell density in blood came longer overall survival. Out of the top 100 tumor clones, a median 57 were seen in adjacent lung.

The protocol was immunoSEQ multiplex PCR, while the TCRdb copy is restricted to in-frame clones and leaves out a portion. The table lists around 69,000 clones, about nine tenths of them singletons. In regard to this clone: Its specificity is not known.

Germline V lookup: CDR1 SEHNR, CDR2 FQNEAQ (reference sequence). V lost 4 bases and J lost 4; bases outside the gene matches: 1. CDR3 length: 12 amino acids. The chain links TRBV7-9 to TRBJ2-7; 7 nucleotides line up with TRBD1. Sequenced here: peripheral blood, sampled before any cancer treatment. The clonotype originates from a woman aged 40 to 75 with stage I lung adenocarcinoma. In DNA, the CDR3 is TGTGCCAGCAGCTCACAGGGGTACGAGCAGTACTTC. Translated: CASSSQGYEQYF.